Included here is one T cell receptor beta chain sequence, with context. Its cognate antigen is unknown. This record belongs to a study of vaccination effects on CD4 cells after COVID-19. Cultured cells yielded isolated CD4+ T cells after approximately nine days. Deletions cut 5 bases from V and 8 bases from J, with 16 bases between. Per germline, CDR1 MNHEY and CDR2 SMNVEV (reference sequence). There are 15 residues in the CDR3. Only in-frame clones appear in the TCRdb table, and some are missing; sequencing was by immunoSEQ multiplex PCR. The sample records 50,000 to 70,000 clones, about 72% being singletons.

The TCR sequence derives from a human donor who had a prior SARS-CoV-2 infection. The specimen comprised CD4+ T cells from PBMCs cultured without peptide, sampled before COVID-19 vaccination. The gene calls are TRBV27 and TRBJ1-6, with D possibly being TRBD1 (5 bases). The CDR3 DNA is TGTGCCAGCAGTACCCTGGGGGATAGGGATTCACCCCTCCACTTT. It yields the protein CASSTLGDRDSPLHF.